This T cell receptor beta chain came from a study of shared clonotypes between healthy human individuals. Here immunoSEQ multiplex PCR was the method, and the copy in TCRdb shows in-frame clones only, minus some. The sample lists fewer than 850,000 clones; around 96% were seen once. Germline V gives CDR1 LGHNA, CDR2 YNFKEQ. V lost 4 bases to trimming and J lost 6 bases, with 24 bases between them. This CDR3 has 17 amino acids. Selected positively for CCR7 and CD45RO-negative, naive CD8 cells excluded terminally differentiated effector memory CD45RA+ cells. Sequencing was done on a sample of naive CD8+ T cells sorted from blood. This chain uses TRBV4-2 with TRBJ1-1; tentative D call: TRBD1 (6 bases). The sequence was collected from a man younger than 40 in good health. CDR3 in DNA: TGTGCCAGCAGCCGAGAGACAGGACCCACCCCTGGGGCTGAAGCTTTCTTT. It specifies CASSRETGPTPGAEAFF.